The 16 T cell receptor beta chains given below trace back to one sample, sequenced in a study of T cell responses to AZD1222 COVID-19 vaccine listed by TCRdb under 2021. What the time point label conveys for this sample: baseline before first vaccination. The method behind the library was the immunoSEQ multiplex PCR assay. TCRdb retrieved this table from immuneACCESS and kept in-frame rearrangements only. Not all clones are present; in checked studies, unresolved V genes account for under half, and no reason is known for the remainder. The sample table contains roughly 170,000 clones; only one count was recorded for around 87% of them. Clones ranked in the top ten supply 2% to 3% of the sample. Specimen: peripheral blood, collected on day 0 of AZD1222 vaccination. These receptors were obtained from an adult in good health.

This sequence joins TRBV7-2 and TRBJ2-1; 8 bases line up with TRBD2. Trimming took 5 bases from V and 7 from J; bases not matched to a gene: 10. The CDR3 has 15 residues. The germline V gene encodes CDR1 SGHTA and CDR2 FQGNSA. CDR3 in amino acids: CASSGAPGLENEQFF. CDR3 nucleotides: TGTGCCAGCAGCGGGGCCCCGGGACTAGAGAATGAGCAGTTCTTC.

This rearrangement joins TRBV6-1 to TRBJ1-1; D gene unclear. CDR3 length: 13 amino acids. V dropped 3 bases and J dropped 1 base, with 6 bases sitting between them. Germline assignment: CDR1 MNHNS and CDR2 SASEGT. DNA for the CDR3: TGTGCCAGCAGTGATTTAGGGAACACTGAAGCTTTCTTT. Translating it yields CASSDLGNTEAFF.

This chain links TRBV11-2 with TRBJ1-2, with D unclear. V lost 1 base and J lost 4, with 10 bases in between. The germline V gene has CDR1 SGHAT and CDR2 FQNNGV. The CDR3 runs 14 residues. In DNA, the CDR3 is TGTGCCAGCAGCTTAGGTCTGGGTCCCTATGGCTACACCTTC. Its translation is CASSLGLGPYGYTF.

V usage is TRBV30 and J usage is TRBJ1-6, with TRBD1 identical over 7 bases. CDR3 length: 15 residues. From germline, CDR1 is GTSNPN and CDR2 SVGIG (reference sequence). J lost 9 bases, V lost 3 bases, and 11 bases had no gene match. The chain's CDR3 is CAWRNPGQRSSPLHF. CDR3 sequence (DNA): TGTGCCTGGAGGAATCCGGGACAGCGAAGTTCACCCCTCCACTTT.

This clone was observed a single time. V and J are TRBV11-3 and TRBJ1-2; perhaps TRBD1 as D (5 bases). The CDR3 totals 12 residues. Germline-derived CDR1 and CDR2 are SGHNT and YENEEA. Trimming stripped 8 bases from V and 4 bases from J, with 11 bases between. Written as DNA, the CDR3 is TGTGCCAGCTCTTGCAGGGCCTATGGCTACACCTTC. Protein sequence: CASSCRAYGYTF.

The chain is built from TRBV3-1 (or the pseudogene TRBV3-2) and TRBJ2-7; 8 positions agree with TRBD2. Unmatched junction bases numbered 5, after V lost 0 bases and J lost 1 base. The CDR3 runs to 16 residues. CDR1 LGHDT and CDR2 YNNKEL come from the germline V gene (reference sequence). The DNA of the CDR3 is TGTGCCAGCAGCCAAGAAGTGACTAGCGTATCCTACGAGCAGTACTTC. Its protein is CASSQEVTSVSYEQYF.

CDR3 coding DNA: TGTGCCAGCAGTGAAGATGTCTACGAGCAGTACTTC. Translation: CASSEDVYEQYF. The chain carries TRBV2 and TRBJ2-7; no firm D call. The CDR3 consists of 12 residues. Germline values: CDR1 SNHLY, CDR2 FYNNEI. V lost 1 base and J 3 bases, leaving 4 bases between the germline ends.

The chain couples TRBV7-8 to TRBJ1-1; 7 nucleotides match TRBD1. Germline trimming cut 4 bases from V and 7 bases from J; bases unmatched to any gene: 6. The germline V gene encodes CDR1 SGHVS and CDR2 FQNEAQ. The CDR3 contains 13 residues. CDR3 sequence: CASSSDRRFEAFF. The CDR3 DNA follows: TGTGCCAGCAGCTCGGACAGGCGATTTGAAGCTTTCTTT.

The chain employs TRBV28 and TRBJ1-2, with a possible D match to TRBD1 (5 bases). The CDR3 sequence is 12 residues long. Germline-derived CDR1 and CDR2 are MDHEN and SYDVKM. V was cut by 6 bases and J by 7 bases, with 12 bases left in between. Here the CDR3 DNA reads TGTGCCAGCAGCCTGACGGGGCCTGGCTACACCTTC. Translation: CASSLTGPGYTF.

On this clone itself: The missing conserved phenylalanine or tryptophan at the end of this CDR3 makes a read error likely. It is unclear where the CDR3 begins or ends on the DNA, so no DNA is shown, and the CDR3 is as TCRdb lists it. The chain combines TRBV21-1 with TRBJ2-7; TRBD1, the table's D call, was not compared with the DNA. TRBV21-1 corresponds to a pseudogene. From its first to its last residue, the CDR3 has 13 amino acids. Here the CDR3 reads CASSKGNRGKGAR.

The genes are TRBV28 and TRBJ2-3; D remains ambiguous. Germline V gene lookup returns CDR1 MDHEN and CDR2 SYDVKM. CDR3 length equals 13 residues. V lost 4 bases and J 2 bases, leaving 7 bases between the germline ends. CDR3 DNA: TGTGCCAGCAGTTCGGACCCCACAGATACGCAGTATTTT. This encodes CASSSDPTDTQYF.

In this sample, this clone turned up once. The chain has TRBV5-1 and TRBJ2-4; TRBD1 aligns across 9 bases. J gave up 5 bases and V 4 bases, and 10 bases lay outside the gene matches. There are 16 residues in the CDR3. CDR1 is SGHRS and CDR2 is YFSETQ in the germline V gene. The CDR3, as DNA: TGCGCCAGCAGCGACGGGACAGGGCGAGGGGAAAACATTCAGTACTTC. As protein: CASSDGTGRGENIQYF. Full variable domain (remainder filled in from reference TRBV5-1 and TRBJ2-4): KAGVTQTPRYLIKTRGQQVTLSCSPISGHRSVSWYQQTPGQGLQFLFEYFSETQRNKGNFPGRFSGRQFSNSRSEMNVSTLELGDSALYLCASSDGTGRGENIQYFGAGTRLSVL.

The chain is built from TRBV7-8 and TRBJ2-7, with 8 bases matching TRBD1. Germline V gives CDR1 SGHVS, CDR2 FQNEAQ. The CDR3 extends over 14 amino acids. The junction had 8 bases not matched to a gene; V was cut back by 5 bases and J by 5 bases. The CDR3 bases are TGTGCCAGCAGCATCTCAGGGGGCGGGAACGAGCAGTACTTC. Amino acids: CASSISGGGNEQYF.

The rearrangement links TRBV2 to TRBJ2-5, with D tentatively TRBD2 (6 bases). Germline V CDR1 and CDR2: SNHLY, FYNNEI. V dropped 1 base and J dropped 4 bases, with 19 bases sitting between them. This CDR3 is 17 amino acids long. The CDR3 DNA follows: TGTGCCAGCAGTGAAGTCGGCGGCGGGACCCACGGAGAGACCCAGTACTTC. This translates into CASSEVGGGTHGETQYF.

The chain has TRBV4-1 and TRBJ2-7, with D perhaps TRBD2 (5 bases). The V gene lost 3 bases and the J gene lost 3 bases, with 15 bases spanning the gap. The CDR3 extends over 15 amino acids. Per the germline V gene, CDR1 is MGHRA and CDR2 is YSYEKL. The CDR3 DNA sequence: TGCGCCAGCAGCCAGACGCGGGCCGCTAACTACGAGCAGTACTTC. This sequence encodes CASSQTRAANYEQYF.

The rearrangement uses TRBV29-1 and TRBJ1-1; D is ambiguous. CDR3 size: 11 residues. V gave up 5 bases and J gave up 6 bases, with 10 bases separating them. CDR1 is SQVTM and CDR2 is ANQGSEA in the germline V gene. Written as DNA, the CDR3 is TGCAGCGTTTACGTGGGCCCTGAAGCTTTCTTT. It codes for CSVYVGPEAFF.